This T cell receptor (beta chain) was obtained from a study of blood T cell repertoires in COVID-19. The wider study: The analysed material was cDNA or gDNA that came from T cells, B-cell-depleted T cells, or PBMCs.

All enrollees were roughly 18 to 100 years old and from approximately 25 US areas. Cohorts were determined from participant-reported clinical history. CDR3 size: 13 residues. The ends were cut back, 3 bases at V and 14 bases at J, with 18 bases in the middle. Germline loops: CDR1 LNHDA, CDR2 SQIVND (reference sequence). This clone appeared once. Sequencing was performed with immunoSEQ multiplex PCR; in TCRdb, only in-frame clones are kept and a portion is missing. This table holds around 200,000 clones, approximately 86% found once. This clonotype was obtained from a woman aged 25-40 years who had been exposed to COVID-19. The chain employs TRBV19 and TRBJ2-3; D may be TRBD1 (6 bases). Specimen: PBMCs or T cells enriched from blood (not recorded which). This CDR3 is CASSMHTTGQPYF. For the CDR3, the DNA is TGTGCCAGTAGTATGCACACGACAGGACAACCGTATTTT.